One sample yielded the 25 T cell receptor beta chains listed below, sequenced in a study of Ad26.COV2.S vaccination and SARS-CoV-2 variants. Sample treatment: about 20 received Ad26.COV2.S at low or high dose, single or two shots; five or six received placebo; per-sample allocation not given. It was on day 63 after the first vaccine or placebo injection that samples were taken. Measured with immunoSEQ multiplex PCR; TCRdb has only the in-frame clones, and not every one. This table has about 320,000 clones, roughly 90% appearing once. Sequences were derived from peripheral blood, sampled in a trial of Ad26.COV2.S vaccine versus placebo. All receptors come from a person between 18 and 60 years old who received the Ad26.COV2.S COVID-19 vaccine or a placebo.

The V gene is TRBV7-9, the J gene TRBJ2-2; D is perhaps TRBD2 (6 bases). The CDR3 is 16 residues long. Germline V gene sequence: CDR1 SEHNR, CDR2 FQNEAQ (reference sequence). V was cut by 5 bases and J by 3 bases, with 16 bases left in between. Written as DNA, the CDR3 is TGTGCCAGCAGCCGCCGTGGAGGGTTGGACACCGGGGAGCTGTTTTTT. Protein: CASSRRGGLDTGELFF.

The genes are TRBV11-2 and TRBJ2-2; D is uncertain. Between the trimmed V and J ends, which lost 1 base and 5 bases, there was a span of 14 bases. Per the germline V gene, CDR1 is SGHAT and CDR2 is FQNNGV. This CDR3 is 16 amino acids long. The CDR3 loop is CASSLGVTVQTGELFF. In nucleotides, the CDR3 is TGTGCCAGCAGCTTAGGTGTAACAGTTCAAACCGGGGAGCTGTTTTTT.

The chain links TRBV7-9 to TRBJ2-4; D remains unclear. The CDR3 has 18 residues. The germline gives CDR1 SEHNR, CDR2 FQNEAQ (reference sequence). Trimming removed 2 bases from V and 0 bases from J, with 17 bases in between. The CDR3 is CASSLSVLNQKAKNIQYF. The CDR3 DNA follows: TGTGCCAGCAGCTTAAGTGTACTAAATCAAAAAGCCAAAAACATTCAGTACTTC.

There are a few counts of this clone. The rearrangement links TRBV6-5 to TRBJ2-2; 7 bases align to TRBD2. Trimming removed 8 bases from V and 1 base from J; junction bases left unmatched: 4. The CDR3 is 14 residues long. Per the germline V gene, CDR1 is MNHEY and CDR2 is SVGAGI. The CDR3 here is CASLLAENTGELFF. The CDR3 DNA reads TGTGCCAGCCTCCTAGCGGAGAACACCGGGGAGCTGTTTTTT.

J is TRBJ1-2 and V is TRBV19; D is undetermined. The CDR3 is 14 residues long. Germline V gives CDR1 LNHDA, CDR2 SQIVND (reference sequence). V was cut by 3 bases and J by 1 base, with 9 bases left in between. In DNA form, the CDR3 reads TGTGCCAGTAGTATCTACAGACTTAACTATGGCTACACCTTC. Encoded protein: CASSIYRLNYGYTF. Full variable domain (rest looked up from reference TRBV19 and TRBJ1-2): DGGITQSPKYLFRKEGQNVTLSCEQNLNHDAMYWYRQDPGQGLRLIYYSQIVNDFQKGDIAEGYSVSREKKESFPLTVTSAQKNPTAFYLCASSIYRLNYGYTFGSGTRLTVV.

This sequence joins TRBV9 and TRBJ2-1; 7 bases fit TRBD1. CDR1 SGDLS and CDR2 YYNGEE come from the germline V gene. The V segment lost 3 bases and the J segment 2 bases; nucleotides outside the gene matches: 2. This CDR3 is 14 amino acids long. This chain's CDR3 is CASSATGAYNEQFF. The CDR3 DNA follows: TGTGCCAGCAGCGCTACAGGGGCCTACAATGAGCAGTTCTTC.

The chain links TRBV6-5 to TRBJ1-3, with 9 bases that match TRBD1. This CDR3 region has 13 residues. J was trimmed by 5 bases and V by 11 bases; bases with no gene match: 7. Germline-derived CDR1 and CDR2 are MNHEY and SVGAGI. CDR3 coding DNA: TGTGCCGTTACCGGGACAGGGAGAAACACCATATATTTT. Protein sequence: CAVTGTGRNTIYF.

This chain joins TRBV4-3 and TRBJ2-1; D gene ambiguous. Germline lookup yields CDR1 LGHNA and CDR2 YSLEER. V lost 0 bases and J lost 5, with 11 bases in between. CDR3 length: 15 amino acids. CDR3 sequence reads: CASSQDSQTDNEQFF. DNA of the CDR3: TGCGCCAGCAGCCAAGATTCCCAAACAGACAATGAGCAGTTCTTC.

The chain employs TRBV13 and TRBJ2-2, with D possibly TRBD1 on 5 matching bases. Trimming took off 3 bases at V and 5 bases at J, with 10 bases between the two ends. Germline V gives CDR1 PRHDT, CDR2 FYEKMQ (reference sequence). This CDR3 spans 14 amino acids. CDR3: CASSLPGWTGELFF. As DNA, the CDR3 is TGTGCCAGCAGCTTGCCAGGGTGGACCGGGGAGCTGTTTTTT.

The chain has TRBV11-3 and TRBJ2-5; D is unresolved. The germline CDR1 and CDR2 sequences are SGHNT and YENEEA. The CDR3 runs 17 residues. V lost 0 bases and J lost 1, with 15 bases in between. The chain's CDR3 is CASSLDGVITSQETQYF. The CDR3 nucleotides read TGTGCCAGCAGCTTAGATGGGGTAATAACAAGCCAAGAGACCCAGTACTTC.

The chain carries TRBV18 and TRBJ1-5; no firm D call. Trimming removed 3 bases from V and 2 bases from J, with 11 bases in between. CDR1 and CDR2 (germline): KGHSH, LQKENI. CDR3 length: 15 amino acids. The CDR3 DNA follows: TGTGCCAGCTCACCCTCTCCAGTGGGCAATCAGCCCCAGCATTTT. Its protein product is CASSPSPVGNQPQHF.

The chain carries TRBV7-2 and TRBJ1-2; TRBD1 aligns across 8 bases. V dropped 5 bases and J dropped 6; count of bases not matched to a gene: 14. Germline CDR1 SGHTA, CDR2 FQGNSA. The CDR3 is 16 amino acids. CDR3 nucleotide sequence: TGTGCCAGCAGCACTGGACAGGGACTGCTAGGGGATGGCTACACCTTC. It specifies CASSTGQGLLGDGYTF. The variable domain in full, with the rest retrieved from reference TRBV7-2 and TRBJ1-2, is GAGVSQSPSNKVTEKGKDVELRCDPISGHTALYWYRQSLGQGLEFLIYFQGNSAPDKSGLPSDRFSAERTGGSVSTLTIQRTQQEDSAVYLCASSTGQGLLGDGYTFGSGTRLTVV.

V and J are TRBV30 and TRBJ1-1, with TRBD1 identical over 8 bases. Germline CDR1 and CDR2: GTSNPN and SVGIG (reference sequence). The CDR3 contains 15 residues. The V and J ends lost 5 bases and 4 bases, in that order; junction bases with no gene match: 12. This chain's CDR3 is CAWERQGLGGTEAFF. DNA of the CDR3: TGTGCCTGGGAAAGACAGGGGCTCGGCGGCACTGAAGCTTTCTTT.

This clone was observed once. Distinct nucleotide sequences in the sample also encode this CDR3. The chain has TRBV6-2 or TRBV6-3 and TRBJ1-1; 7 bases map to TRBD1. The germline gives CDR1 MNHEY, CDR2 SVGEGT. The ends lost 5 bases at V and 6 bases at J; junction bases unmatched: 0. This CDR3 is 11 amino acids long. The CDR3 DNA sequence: TGTGCCAGCAGTCAGGGGGCTGAAGCTTTCTTT. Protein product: CASSQGAEAFF.

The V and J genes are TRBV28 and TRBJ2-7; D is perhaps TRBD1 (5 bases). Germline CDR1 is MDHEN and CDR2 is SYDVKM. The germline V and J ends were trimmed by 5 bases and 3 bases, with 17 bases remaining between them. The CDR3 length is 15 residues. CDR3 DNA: TGTGCCAGCAGTGTCATGGAGACAGCCCTCTACGAGCAGTACTTC. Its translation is CASSVMETALYEQYF.

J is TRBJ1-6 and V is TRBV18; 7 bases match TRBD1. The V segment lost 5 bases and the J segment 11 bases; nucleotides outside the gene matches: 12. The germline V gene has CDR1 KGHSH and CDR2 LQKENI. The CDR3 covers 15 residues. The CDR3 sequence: CASSDLDREGTPLHF. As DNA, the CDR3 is TGTGCCAGCTCAGATCTCGACAGGGAGGGGACACCCCTCCACTTT.

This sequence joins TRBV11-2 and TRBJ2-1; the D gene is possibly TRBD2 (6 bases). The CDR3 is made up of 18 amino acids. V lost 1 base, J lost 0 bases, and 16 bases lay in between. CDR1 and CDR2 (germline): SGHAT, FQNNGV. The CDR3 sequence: CASSLGSGAGSSYNEQFF. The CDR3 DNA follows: TGTGCCAGCAGCTTAGGCTCCGGCGCGGGGAGCTCCTACAATGAGCAGTTCTTC.

CDR3 loop: CASSPGQNEKLFF. CDR3 nucleotides: TGTGCCAGCAGTCCTGGACAGAATGAAAAACTGTTTTTT. This rearrangement joins TRBV6-5 to TRBJ1-4, with D possibly TRBD1 on 6 matching bases. Germline assignment: CDR1 MNHEY and CDR2 SVGAGI. The V and J ends lost 5 bases and 5 bases respectively, with 9 bases between them. This CDR3 region has 13 residues.

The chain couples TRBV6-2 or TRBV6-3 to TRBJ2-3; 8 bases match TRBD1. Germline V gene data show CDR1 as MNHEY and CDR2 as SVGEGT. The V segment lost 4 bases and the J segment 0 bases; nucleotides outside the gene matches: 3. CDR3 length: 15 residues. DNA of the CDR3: TGTGCCAGCAGTTGGGACAGGAGTAGCACAGATACGCAGTATTTT. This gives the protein CASSWDRSSTDTQYF.

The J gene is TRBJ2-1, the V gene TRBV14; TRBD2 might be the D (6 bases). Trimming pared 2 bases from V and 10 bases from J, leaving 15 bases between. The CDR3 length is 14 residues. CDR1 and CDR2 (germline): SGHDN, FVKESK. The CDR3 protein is CASSQPGTGREQFF. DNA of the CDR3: TGTGCCAGCAGCCAACCAGGGACTGGGAGGGAGCAGTTCTTC.

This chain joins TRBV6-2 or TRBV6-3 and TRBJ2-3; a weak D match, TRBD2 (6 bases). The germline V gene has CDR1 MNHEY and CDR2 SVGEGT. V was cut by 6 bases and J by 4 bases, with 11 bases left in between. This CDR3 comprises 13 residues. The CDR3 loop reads CASSWRGADTQYF. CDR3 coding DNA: TGTGCCAGCAGCTGGAGGGGTGCAGATACGCAGTATTTT.

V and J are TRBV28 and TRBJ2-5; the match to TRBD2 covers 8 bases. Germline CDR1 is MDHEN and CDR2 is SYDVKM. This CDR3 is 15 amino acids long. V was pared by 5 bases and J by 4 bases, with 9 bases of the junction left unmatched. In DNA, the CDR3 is TGTGCCAGCAGTACATTAGCGGGGAGGGGAGAGACCCAGTACTTC. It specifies CASSTLAGRGETQYF.

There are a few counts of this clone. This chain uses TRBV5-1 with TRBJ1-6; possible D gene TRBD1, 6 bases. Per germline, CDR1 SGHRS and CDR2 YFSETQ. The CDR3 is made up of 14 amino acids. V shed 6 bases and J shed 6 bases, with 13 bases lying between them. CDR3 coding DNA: TGCGCCAGCAAAGGAACAGGGTTTAATTCACCCCTCCACTTT. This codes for CASKGTGFNSPLHF.

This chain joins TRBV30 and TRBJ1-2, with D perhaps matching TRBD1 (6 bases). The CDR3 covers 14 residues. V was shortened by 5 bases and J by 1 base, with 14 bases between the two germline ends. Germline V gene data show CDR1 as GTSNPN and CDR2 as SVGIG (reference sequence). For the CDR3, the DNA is TGTGCCTGGGACCATACACAGGGTAACTATGGCTACACCTTC. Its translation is CAWDHTQGNYGYTF.

The CDR3 DNA reads as TGCGCCAGCAGCCAAGAGTTGGGAATCGAGCAGTACTTC. Translated: CASSQELGIEQYF. The chain recombines TRBV4-1 with TRBJ2-7, with D unresolved. The length of the CDR3 is 13 residues. Germline assignment: CDR1 MGHRA and CDR2 YSYEKL. Trimming left V 0 bases short and J 6 bases short, with 9 bases between.